This TCR beta chain was identified during a study of response to subunit inactivated influenza vaccine. Using its own MiXCR run on the RT-PCR reads, TCRdb lists one record per CDR3 protein. This table has about 540,000 distinct CDR3 sequences, around a quarter appearing once. The CDR3 consists of 15 residues. Germline assignment: CDR1 MNHNS and CDR2 SASEGT. Trimming took 6 bases from V and 4 from J; bases not matched to a gene: 10. The sample also formed part of further work on T cells expressing NK-cell markers. Per that paper: Making the TCR beta cDNA relied on 5'RACE template switching with UMIs.

The V and J genes are TRBV6-1 and TRBJ2-5; 8 bases fit TRBD1. This specimen was CD4+ T cells sorted from PBMCs, taken approximately 12 days after vaccination. This clonotype was obtained from a man over 45 who received an inactivated influenza vaccine. CDR3 nucleotides: TGTGCCAGCAGCCTAATGACAGGGGTTGCAGAGACCCAGTACTTC. Residues: CASSLMTGVAETQYF.